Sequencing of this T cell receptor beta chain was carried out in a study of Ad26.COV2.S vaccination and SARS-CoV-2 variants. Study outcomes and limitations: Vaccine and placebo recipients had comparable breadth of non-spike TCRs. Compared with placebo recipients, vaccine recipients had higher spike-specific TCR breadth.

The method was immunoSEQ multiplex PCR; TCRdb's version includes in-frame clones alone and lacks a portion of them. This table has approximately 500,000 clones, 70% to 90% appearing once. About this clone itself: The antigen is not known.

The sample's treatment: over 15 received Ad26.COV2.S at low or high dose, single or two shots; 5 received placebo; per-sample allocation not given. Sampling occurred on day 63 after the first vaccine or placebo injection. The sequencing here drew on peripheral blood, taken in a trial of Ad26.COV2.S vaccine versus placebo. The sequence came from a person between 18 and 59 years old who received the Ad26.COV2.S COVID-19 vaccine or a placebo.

The CDR3 bases are TGTGCCAGTAGTCGTCGGACAGGGCACATGAACACTGAAGCTTTCTTT. Encoded protein: CASSRRTGHMNTEAFF. This chain connects TRBV19 to TRBJ1-1, with 8 bases aligning to TRBD1. CDR3 length: 16 residues. With V trimmed by 5 bases and J by 0 bases, 8 bases remained unmatched. Germline CDR1 is LNHDA and CDR2 is SQIVND (reference sequence).